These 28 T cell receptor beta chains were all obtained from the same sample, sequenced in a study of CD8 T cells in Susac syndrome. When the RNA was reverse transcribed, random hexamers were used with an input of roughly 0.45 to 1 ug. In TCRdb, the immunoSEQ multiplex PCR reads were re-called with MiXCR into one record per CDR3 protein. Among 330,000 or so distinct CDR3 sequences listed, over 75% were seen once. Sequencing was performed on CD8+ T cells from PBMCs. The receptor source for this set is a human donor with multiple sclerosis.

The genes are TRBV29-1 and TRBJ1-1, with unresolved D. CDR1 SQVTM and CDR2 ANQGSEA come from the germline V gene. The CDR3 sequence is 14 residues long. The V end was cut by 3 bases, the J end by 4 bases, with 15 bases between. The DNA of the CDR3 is TGCAGCGTTGAGCGTAGGGAAGGTTTCACTGAAGCTTTCTTT. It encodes CSVERREGFTEAFF.

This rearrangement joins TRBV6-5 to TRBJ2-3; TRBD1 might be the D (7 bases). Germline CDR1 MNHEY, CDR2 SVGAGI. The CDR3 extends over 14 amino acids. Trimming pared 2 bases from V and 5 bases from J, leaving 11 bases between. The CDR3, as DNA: TGTGCCAGCAGTTACGGGCAGGGGGGAGATACGCAGTATTTT. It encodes CASSYGQGGDTQYF.

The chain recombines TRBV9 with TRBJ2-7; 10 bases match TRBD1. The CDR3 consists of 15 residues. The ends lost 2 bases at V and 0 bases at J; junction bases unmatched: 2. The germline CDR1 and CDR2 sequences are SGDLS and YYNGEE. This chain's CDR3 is CASSVGQGLSYEQYF. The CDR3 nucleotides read TGTGCCAGCAGCGTGGGACAGGGGCTCTCCTACGAGCAGTACTTC.

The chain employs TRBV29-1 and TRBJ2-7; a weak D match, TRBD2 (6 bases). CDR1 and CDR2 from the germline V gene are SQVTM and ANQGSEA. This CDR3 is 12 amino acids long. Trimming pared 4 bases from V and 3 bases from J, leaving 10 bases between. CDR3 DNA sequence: TGCAGCGTTGCGGAGGGGTACTACGAGCAGTACTTC. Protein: CSVAEGYYEQYF.

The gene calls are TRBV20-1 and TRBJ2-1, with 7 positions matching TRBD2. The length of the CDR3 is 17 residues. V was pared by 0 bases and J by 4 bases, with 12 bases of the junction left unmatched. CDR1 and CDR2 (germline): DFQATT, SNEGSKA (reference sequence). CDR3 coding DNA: TGCAGTGCTAGAGATCCAGCGCGGGGGAGCCGGTACAATGAGCAGTTCTTC. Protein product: CSARDPARGSRYNEQFF.

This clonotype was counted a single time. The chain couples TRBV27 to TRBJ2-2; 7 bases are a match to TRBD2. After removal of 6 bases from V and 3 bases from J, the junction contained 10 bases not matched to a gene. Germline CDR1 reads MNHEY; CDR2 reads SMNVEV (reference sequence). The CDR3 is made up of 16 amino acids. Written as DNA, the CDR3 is TGTGCCAGCAGACCTGGGGGGGGGACCGACACCGGGGAGCTGTTTTTT. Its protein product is CASRPGGGTDTGELFF.

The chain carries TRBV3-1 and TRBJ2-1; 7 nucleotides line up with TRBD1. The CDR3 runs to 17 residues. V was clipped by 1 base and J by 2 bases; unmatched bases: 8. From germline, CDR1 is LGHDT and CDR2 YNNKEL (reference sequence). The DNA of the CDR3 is TGTGCCAGCAGCCAAGTGGGCGACAGGGCCCCCTACAATGAGCAGTTCTTC. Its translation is CASSQVGDRAPYNEQFF.

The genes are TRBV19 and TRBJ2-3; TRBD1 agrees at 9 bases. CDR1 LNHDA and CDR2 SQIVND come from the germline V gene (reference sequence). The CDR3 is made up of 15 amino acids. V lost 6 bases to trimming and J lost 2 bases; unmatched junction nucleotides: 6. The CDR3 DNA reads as TGTGCCAGTAGCACGACAGGGGGGGACACAGATACGCAGTATTTT. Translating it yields CASSTTGGDTDTQYF.

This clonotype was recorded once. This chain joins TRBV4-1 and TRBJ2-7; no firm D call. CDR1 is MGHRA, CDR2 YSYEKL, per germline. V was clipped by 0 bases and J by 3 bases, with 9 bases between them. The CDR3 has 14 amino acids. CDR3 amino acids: CASSQERLLYEQYF. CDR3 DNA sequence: TGCGCCAGCAGCCAAGAGCGTCTCCTCTACGAGCAGTACTTC.

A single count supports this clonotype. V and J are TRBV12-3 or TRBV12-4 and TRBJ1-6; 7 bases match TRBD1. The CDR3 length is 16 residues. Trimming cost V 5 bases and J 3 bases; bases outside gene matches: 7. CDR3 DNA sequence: TGTGCCAGCAGTCACCAGGGACAGCTCTATAATTCACCCCTCCACTTT. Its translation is CASSHQGQLYNSPLHF.

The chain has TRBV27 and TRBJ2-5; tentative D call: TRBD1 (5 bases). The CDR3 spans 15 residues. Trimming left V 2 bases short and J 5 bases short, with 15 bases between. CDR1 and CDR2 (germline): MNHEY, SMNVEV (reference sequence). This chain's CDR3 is CASSLSVGARETQYF. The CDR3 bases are TGTGCCAGCAGTTTAAGTGTTGGGGCGAGGGAGACCCAGTACTTC.

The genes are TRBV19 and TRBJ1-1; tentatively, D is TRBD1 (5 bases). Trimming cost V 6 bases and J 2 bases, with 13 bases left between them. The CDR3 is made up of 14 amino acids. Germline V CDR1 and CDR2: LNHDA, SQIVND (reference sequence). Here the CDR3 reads CASSWEGRNTEAFF. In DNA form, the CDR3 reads TGTGCCAGTAGCTGGGAGGGGAGAAACACTGAAGCTTTCTTT.

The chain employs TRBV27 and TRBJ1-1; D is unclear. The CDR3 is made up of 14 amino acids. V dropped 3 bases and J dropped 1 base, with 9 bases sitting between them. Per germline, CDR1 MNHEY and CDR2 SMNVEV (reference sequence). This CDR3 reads CASSFHNPNTEAFF. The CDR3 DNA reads TGTGCCAGCAGTTTCCACAACCCGAACACTGAAGCTTTCTTT.

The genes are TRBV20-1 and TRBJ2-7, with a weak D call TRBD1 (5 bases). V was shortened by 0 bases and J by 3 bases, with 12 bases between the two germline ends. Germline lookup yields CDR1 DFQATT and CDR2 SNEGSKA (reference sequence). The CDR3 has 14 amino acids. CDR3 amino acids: CSARDPRASYEQYF. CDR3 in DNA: TGCAGTGCTAGAGATCCCAGGGCCAGCTACGAGCAGTACTTC.

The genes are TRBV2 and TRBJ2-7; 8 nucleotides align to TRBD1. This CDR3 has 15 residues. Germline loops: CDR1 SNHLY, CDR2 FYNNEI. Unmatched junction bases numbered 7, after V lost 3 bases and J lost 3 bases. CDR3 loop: CASSDRPGGIYEQYF. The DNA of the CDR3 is TGTGCCAGCAGTGACAGGCCAGGGGGCATCTACGAGCAGTACTTC.

The CDR3: CASSLTLSGMSYEQYF. DNA of the CDR3: TGCGCCAGCAGCCTAACCCTTAGCGGGATGAGTTACGAGCAGTACTTC. The chain has TRBV4-3 and TRBJ2-7; 8 nucleotides match TRBD2. Germline CDR1 and CDR2: LGHNA and YSLEER. The CDR3 covers 16 residues. J lost 4 bases, V lost 4 bases, and 12 bases had no gene match.

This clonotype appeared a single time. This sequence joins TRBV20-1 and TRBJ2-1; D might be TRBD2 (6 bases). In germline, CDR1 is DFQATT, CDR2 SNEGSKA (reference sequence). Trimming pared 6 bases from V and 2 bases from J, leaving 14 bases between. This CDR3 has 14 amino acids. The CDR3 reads CSAISGDAYNEQFF. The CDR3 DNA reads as TGCAGTGCCATTAGCGGAGACGCCTACAATGAGCAGTTCTTC.

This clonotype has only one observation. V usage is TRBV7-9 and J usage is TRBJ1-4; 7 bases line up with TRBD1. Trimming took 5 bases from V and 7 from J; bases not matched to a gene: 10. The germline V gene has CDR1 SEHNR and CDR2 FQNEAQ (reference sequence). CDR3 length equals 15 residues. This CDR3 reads CASSPEQGYGEKLFF. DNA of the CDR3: TGTGCCAGCAGCCCTGAACAGGGGTATGGTGAAAAACTGTTTTTT. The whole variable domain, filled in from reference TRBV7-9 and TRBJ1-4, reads DTGVSQNPRHKITKRGQNVTFRCDPISEHNRLYWYRQTLGQGPEFLTYFQNEAQLEKSRLLSDRFSAERPKGSFSTLEIQRTEQGDSAMYLCASSPEQGYGEKLFFGSGTQLSVL.

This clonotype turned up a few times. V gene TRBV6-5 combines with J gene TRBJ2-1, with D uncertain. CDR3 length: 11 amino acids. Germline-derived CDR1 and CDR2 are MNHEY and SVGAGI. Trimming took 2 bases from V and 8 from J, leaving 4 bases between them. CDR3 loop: CASSYGDEQFF. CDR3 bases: TGTGCCAGCAGTTACGGCGATGAGCAGTTCTTC.

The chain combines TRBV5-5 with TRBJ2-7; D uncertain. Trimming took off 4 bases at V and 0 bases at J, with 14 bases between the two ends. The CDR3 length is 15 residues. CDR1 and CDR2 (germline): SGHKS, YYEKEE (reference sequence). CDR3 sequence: CASSKEQWSSYEQYF. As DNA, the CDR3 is TGTGCCAGCAGCAAAGAACAATGGAGCTCCTACGAGCAGTACTTC.

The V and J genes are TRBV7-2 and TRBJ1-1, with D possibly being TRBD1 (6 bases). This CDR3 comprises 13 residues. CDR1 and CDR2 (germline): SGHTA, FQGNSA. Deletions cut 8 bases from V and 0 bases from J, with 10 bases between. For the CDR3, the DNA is TGTGCCAGCGAAAACAGGGTGAACACTGAAGCTTTCTTT. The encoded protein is CASENRVNTEAFF.

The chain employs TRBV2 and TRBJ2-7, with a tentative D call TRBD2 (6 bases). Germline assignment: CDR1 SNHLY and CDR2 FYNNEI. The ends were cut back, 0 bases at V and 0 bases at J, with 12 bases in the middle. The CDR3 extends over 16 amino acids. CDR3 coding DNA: TGTGCCAGCAGTGAAGCGCTTGCGGGACTCTCCTACGAGCAGTACTTC. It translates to CASSEALAGLSYEQYF.

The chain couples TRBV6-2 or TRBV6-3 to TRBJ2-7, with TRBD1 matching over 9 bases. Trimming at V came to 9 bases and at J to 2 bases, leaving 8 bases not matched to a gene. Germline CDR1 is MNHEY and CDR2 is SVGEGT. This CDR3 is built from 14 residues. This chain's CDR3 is CASTRRTGAYEQYF. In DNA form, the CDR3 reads TGTGCCAGTACCCGACGGACAGGGGCCTACGAGCAGTACTTC.

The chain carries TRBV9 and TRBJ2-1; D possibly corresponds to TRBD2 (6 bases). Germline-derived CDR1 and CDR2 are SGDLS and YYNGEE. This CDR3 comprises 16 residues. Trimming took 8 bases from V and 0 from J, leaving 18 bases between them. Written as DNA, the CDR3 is TGTGCCAGTCACTCCGGGAGAACGAGCTCCTACAATGAGCAGTTCTTC. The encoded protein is CASHSGRTSSYNEQFF.

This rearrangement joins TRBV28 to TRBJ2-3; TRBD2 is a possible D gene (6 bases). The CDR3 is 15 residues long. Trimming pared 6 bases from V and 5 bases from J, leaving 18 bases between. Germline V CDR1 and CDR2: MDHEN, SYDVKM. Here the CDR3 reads CASRRGLQRGDTQYF. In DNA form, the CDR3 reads TGTGCCAGCAGAAGGGGACTCCAAAGAGGAGATACGCAGTATTTT.

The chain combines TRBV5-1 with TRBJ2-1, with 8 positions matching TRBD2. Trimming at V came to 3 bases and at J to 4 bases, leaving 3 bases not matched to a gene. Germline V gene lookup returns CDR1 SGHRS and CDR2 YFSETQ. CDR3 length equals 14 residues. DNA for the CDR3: TGCGCCAGCAGCTGGACTAGCCGTTACAATGAGCAGTTCTTC. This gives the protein CASSWTSRYNEQFF.

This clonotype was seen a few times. CDR3 coding DNA: TGTGCCAGCAGCCCCGGCCCCCTCCTTGAAGCTTTCTTT. It is translated as CASSPGPLLEAFF. The genes are TRBV6-5 and TRBJ1-1; D unclear. V lost 6 bases to trimming and J lost 7 bases, with 15 bases between them. Germline V lookup: CDR1 MNHEY, CDR2 SVGAGI. The CDR3 totals 13 residues.

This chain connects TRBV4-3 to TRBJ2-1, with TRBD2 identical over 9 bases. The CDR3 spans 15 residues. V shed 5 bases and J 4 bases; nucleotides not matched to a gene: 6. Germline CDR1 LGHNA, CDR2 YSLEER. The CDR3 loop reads CASSETSGIYNEQFF. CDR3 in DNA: TGCGCCAGCAGCGAGACTAGCGGTATATACAATGAGCAGTTCTTC.